This T cell receptor beta chain was captured in a study of blood T cell repertoires in COVID-19. On the study more broadly: Samples of COVID-19 (acute and convalescent) were obtained from the United States, Italy and Spain.

As originally analysed: By means of reference gene primer amplification, nucleated cell counts were estimated. TCRdb keeps only in-frame clones here, not all; method: immunoSEQ multiplex PCR. V, J and clone size are those of that table, while D and trimming were read from the DNA. Among about 480,000 clones listed, 75% to 90% were seen once. Material: peripheral blood. This receptor was taken from a man aged 18-30 years with COVID-19, enrolled during active disease.

The CDR3 here is CASSGQGGHIQYF. The CDR3 DNA reads TGTGCCAGCTCGGGACAGGGAGGGCACATTCAGTACTTC. The chain is built from TRBV18 and TRBJ2-4, with 9 bases lining up with TRBD1. The CDR3 totals 13 residues. Germline assignment: CDR1 KGHSH and CDR2 LQKENI. Trimming cost V 6 bases and J 8 bases; bases outside gene matches: 5.